This TCR beta chain stems from a study of control samples from healthy donors and cancer patients. Germline values: CDR1 SGHDN, CDR2 FVKESK. The CDR3 is 15 amino acids. Between the trimmed V and J ends, which lost 0 bases and 5 bases, there was a span of 13 bases. Measured with immunoSEQ multiplex PCR; TCRdb has only the in-frame clones, and not every one. The sample lists about 150,000 clones; 75% to 95% were seen once. The rearrangement joins TRBV14 to TRBJ1-2; D possibly corresponds to TRBD1 (5 bases). Sequenced input: blood. The source of this sequence is a man younger than 40 in good health. The CDR3 coding sequence is TGTGCCAGCAGCCAAGAACGGGGCTCAAATTATGGCTACACCTTC. Encoded protein: CASSQERGSNYGYTF.